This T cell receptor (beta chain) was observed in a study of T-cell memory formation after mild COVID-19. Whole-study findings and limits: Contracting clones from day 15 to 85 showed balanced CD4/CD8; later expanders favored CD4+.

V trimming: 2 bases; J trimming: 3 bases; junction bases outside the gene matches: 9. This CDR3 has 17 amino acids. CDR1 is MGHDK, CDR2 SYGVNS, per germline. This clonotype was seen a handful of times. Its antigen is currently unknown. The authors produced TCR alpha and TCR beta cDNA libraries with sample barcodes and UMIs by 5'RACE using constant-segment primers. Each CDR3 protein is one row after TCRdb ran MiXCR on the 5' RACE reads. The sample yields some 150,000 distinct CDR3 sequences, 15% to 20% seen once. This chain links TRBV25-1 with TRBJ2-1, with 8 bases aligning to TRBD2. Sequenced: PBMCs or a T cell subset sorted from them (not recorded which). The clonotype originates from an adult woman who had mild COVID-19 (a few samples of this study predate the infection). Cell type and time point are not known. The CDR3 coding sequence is TGTGCCAGCAGTGAAGGGATAGCGGGACGAGGCTACAATGAGCAGTTCTTC. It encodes CASSEGIAGRGYNEQFF.